These 10 T cell receptor beta chains share one sample of origin, sequenced in a study of T-cell memory formation after mild COVID-19. TCRdb redid the calling of the 5' RACE reads with MiXCR, one entry per CDR3 protein. The data hold more than 75,000 distinct CDR3 sequences, with 20% to 30% observed a single time. Sequenced material: PBMCs or a T cell subset sorted from them (not recorded which). The receptors here all came from a young man who had mild COVID-19 (a few samples of this study predate the infection). Cell type and time point are not known.

This clonotype was recorded a few times. J is TRBJ2-7 and V is TRBV7-6; D is perhaps TRBD2 (6 bases). Trimming took off 5 bases at V and 2 bases at J, with 19 bases between the two ends. This CDR3 has 16 residues. CDR1 and CDR2 (germline): SGHVS, FNYEAQ. CDR3 bases: TGTGCCAGCAGCCCAAACGCCGGGGGACCGGCCTACGAGCAGTACTTC. Protein: CASSPNAGGPAYEQYF.

The CDR3 is CASSSWDSPRTQYF. The CDR3 DNA reads as TGTGCCAGCAGCAGTTGGGACAGCCCACGGACCCAGTACTTC. The chain carries TRBV7-9 and TRBJ2-5; 7 nucleotides line up with TRBD1. The V gene end was trimmed by 5 bases and the J gene end by 7 bases; junction bases not matched to a gene: 10. This CDR3 has 14 amino acids. Looked up from germline, CDR1 is SEHNR and CDR2 is FQNEAQ (reference sequence). The full variable domain, with the rest looked up from reference TRBV7-9 and TRBJ2-5, is DTGVSQNPRHKITKRGQNVTFRCDPISEHNRLYWYRQTLGQGPEFLTYFQNEAQLEKSRLLSDRFSAERPKGSFSTLEIQRTEQGDSAMYLCASSSWDSPRTQYFGPGTRLLVL.

The chain uses TRBV15 and TRBJ1-6, with no clear D. Germline lookup yields CDR1 LNHNV and CDR2 YYDKDF (reference sequence). The CDR3 runs to 16 residues. V was pared by 0 bases and J by 0 bases, with 6 bases between. The CDR3 DNA follows: TGTGCCACCAGCAGAGAGGCATTCTCCTATAATTCACCCCTCCACTTT. Translating gives CATSREAFSYNSPLHF.

The gene calls are TRBV6-2 or TRBV6-3 and TRBJ2-2; D possibly corresponds to TRBD1 (6 bases). With 2 bases removed from V and 6 bases from J, the gap between germline ends came to 13 bases. This CDR3 spans 15 amino acids. CDR1 is MNHEY and CDR2 is SVGEGT in the germline V gene. The CDR3 nucleotides read TGTGCCAGCAGTTACACCACAGGGCACGCCGGGGAGCTGTTTTTT. Translating gives CASSYTTGHAGELFF.

The rearrangement uses TRBV12-3 or TRBV12-4 and TRBJ2-5; 7 bases map to TRBD2. The CDR3 is 14 residues long. The V gene end was trimmed by 6 bases and the J gene end by 4 bases; junction bases not matched to a gene: 8. Here the CDR3 DNA reads TGTGCCAGCAGCCCTGAGCGGGGAGGAGAGACCCAGTACTTC. Amino acids: CASSPERGGETQYF.

This clonotype has more than one count but fewer than ten. V gene TRBV7-2 combines with J gene TRBJ2-3; 8 bases agree with TRBD1. Trimming cost V 2 bases and J 2 bases; bases outside gene matches: 6. The germline V gene has CDR1 SGHTA and CDR2 FQGNSA. CDR3 length: 16 residues. Here the CDR3 reads CASSLTRQGPTDTQYF. CDR3 nucleotides: TGTGCCAGCAGCTTAACTCGACAGGGGCCCACAGATACGCAGTATTTT. The variable domain in full, completed from reference TRBV7-2 and TRBJ2-3, reads GAGVSQSPSNKVTEKGKDVELRCDPISGHTALYWYRQSLGQGLEFLIYFQGNSAPDKSGLPSDRFSAERTGGSVSTLTIQRTQQEDSAVYLCASSLTRQGPTDTQYFGPGTRLTVL.

This clonotype was counted once. This may stem from a read error, because a much larger clone lies one nucleotide away. This chain connects TRBV6-5 to TRBJ2-2; maybe TRBD1 (6 bases). There are 15 residues in the CDR3. Germline loops: CDR1 MNHEY, CDR2 SVGAGI. The CDR3 loop is CASSPGVPATGELIF. CDR3 DNA sequence: TGTGCCAGCAGCCCAGGGGTTCCGGCCACCGGGGAGCTGATTTTT.

The V gene is TRBV29-1, the J gene TRBJ2-3; D possibly corresponds to TRBD2 (5 bases). The CDR3 sequence is 13 residues long. Trimming removed 7 bases at V and 2 bases at J, with 13 bases between. Germline CDR1 reads SQVTM; CDR2 reads ANQGSEA. This chain's CDR3 is CSGLAPDTDTQYF. The CDR3 DNA reads as TGCAGCGGGTTAGCGCCTGACACAGATACGCAGTATTTT.

This clonotype was counted a single time. The chain links TRBV12-3 or TRBV12-4 to TRBJ1-2; 11 bases match TRBD1. The CDR3 is 15 amino acids. Trimming removed 4 bases from V and 6 bases from J; junction bases left unmatched: 7. The CDR3 here is CASSSAGTGGHGYTF. The CDR3 bases are TGTGCCAGCAGTTCGGCTGGGACAGGGGGTCATGGCTACACCTTC.

This clonotype has just a few counts. The chain combines TRBV12-3 or TRBV12-4 with TRBJ2-1; the D is unclear. V was clipped by 2 bases and J by 3 bases, with 8 bases between them. This CDR3 comprises 14 residues. Written as DNA, the CDR3 is TGTGCCAGCAGTTTATATGAGCGCTACAATGAGCAGTTCTTC. Protein: CASSLYERYNEQFF.